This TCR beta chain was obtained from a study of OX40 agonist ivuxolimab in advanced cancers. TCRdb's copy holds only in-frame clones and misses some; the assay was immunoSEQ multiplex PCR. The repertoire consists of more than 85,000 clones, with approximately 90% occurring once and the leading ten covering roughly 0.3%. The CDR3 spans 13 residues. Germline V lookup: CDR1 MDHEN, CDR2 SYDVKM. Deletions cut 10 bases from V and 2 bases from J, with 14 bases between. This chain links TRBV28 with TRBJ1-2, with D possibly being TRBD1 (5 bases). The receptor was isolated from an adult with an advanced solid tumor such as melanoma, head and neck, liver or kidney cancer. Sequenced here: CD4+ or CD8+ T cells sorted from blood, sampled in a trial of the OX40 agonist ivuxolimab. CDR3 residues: CATLKGRNYGYTF. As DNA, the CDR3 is TGTGCCACCTTAAAGGGGAGGAACTATGGCTACACCTTC.